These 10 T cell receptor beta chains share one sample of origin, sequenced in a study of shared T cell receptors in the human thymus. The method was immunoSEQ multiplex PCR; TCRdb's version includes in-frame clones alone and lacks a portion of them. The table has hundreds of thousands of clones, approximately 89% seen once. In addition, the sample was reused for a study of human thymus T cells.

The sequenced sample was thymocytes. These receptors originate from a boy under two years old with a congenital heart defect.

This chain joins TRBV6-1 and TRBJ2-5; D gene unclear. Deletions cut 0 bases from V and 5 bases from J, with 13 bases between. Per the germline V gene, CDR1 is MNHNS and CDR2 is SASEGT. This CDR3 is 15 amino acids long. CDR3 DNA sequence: TGTGCCAGCAGTGAAGCGCCCCTTCAGTATGAGACCCAGTACTTC. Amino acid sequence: CASSEAPLQYETQYF.

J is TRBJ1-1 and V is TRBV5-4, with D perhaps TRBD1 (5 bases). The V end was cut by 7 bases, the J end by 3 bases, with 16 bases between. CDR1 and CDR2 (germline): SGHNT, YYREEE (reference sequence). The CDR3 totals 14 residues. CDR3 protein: CASRIGGRDTEAFF. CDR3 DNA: TGTGCCAGCCGAATTGGGGGGAGAGACACTGAAGCTTTCTTT.

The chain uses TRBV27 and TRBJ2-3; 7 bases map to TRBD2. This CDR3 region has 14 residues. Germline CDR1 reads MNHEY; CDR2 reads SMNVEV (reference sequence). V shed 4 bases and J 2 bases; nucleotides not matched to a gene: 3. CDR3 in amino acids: CASSSSGATDTQYF. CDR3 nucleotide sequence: TGTGCCAGCAGTTCTAGCGGTGCCACAGATACGCAGTATTTT.

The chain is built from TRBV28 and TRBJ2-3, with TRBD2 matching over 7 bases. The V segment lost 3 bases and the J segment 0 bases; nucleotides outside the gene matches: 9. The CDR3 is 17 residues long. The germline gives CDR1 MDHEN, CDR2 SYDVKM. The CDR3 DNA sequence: TGTGCCAGCAGTTTGTTCGGGGGGAAGTTGAGCACAGATACGCAGTATTTT. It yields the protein CASSLFGGKLSTDTQYF.

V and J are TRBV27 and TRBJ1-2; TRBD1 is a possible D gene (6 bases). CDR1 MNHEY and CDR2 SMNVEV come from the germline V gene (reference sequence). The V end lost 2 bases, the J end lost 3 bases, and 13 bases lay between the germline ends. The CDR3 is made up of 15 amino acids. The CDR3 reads CASSLGGGSHYGYTF. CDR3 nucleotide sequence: TGTGCCAGCAGTTTAGGTGGGGGCTCCCACTATGGCTACACCTTC.

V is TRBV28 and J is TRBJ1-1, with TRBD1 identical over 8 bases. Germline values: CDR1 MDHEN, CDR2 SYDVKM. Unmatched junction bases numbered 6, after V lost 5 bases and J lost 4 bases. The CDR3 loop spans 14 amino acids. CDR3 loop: CASSLQGGCTEAFF. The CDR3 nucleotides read TGTGCCAGCAGTCTACAGGGGGGTTGCACTGAAGCTTTCTTT.

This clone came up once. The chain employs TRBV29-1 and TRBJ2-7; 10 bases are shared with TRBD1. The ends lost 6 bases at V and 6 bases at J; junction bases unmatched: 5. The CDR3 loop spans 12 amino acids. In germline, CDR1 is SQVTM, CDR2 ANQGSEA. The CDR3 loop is CSVGQGVSEQYF. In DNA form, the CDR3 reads TGCAGCGTCGGACAGGGGGTCTCCGAGCAGTACTTC.

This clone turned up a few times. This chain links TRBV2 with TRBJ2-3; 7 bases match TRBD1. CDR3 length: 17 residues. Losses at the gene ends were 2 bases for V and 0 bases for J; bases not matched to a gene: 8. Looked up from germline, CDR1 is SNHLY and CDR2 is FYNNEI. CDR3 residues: CASSEPRDSTSTDTQYF. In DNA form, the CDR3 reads TGTGCCAGCAGTGAACCCCGGGACAGTACTAGCACAGATACGCAGTATTTT.

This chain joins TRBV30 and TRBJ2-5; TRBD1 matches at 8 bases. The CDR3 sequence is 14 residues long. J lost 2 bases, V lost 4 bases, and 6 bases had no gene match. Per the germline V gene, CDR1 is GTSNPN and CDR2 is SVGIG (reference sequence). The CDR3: CAWTATGEQETQYF. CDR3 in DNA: TGTGCCTGGACCGCGACAGGGGAGCAAGAGACCCAGTACTTC.

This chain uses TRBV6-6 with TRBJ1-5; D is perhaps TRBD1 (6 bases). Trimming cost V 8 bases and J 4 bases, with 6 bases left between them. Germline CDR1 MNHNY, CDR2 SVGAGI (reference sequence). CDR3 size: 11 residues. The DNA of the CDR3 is TGTGCCAGCGGGACAAATCAGCCCCAGCATTTT. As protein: CASGTNQPQHF.